These 29 T cell receptor beta chains originate from one sample sequenced in a study of shared clonotypes between healthy human individuals. Assay: immunoSEQ multiplex PCR; the TCRdb copy retains only in-frame clones and omits some. This table has roughly 1,800,000 clones, about 95% appearing once. Terminally differentiated effector memory CD45RA+ cells were excluded from the naive CD8 cells, which were CD45RO-negative and positively selected for CCR7. Sequencing input: naive CD8+ T cells sorted from blood. The receptor set was obtained from a man aged 18-30 years in good health.

CDR3: CSGQGGNTGELFF. The DNA for the CDR3 is TGCAGCGGACAGGGGGGGAACACCGGGGAGCTGTTTTTT. The J gene is TRBJ2-2, the V gene TRBV29-1, with TRBD1 matching 9 bases. Germline V gene sequence: CDR1 SQVTM, CDR2 ANQGSEA. CDR3 length: 13 residues. J gave up 1 base and V 7 bases, and 1 base lay outside the gene matches.

The chain recombines TRBV15 with TRBJ1-2, with a weak D call TRBD1 (5 bases). Germline V gene sequence: CDR1 LNHNV, CDR2 YYDKDF (reference sequence). Trimming stripped 5 bases from V and 6 bases from J, with 16 bases between. The CDR3 runs 14 residues. The CDR3 nucleotides read TGTGCCACCAGCCCACCGGGGACCCTGAATGGCTACACCTTC. As protein: CATSPPGTLNGYTF. Full variable domain (missing parts from reference TRBV15 and TRBJ1-2): DAMVIQNPRYQVTQFGKPVTLSCSQTLNHNVMYWYQQKSSQAPKLLFHYYDKDFNNEADTPDNFQSRRPNTSFCFLDIRSPGLGDTAMYLCATSPPGTLNGYTFGSGTRLTVV.

CDR3 DNA sequence: TGTGCCAGCAGCTTAGGACAGGGCATTCACAATGAGCAGTTCTTC. Its translation is CASSLGQGIHNEQFF. V gene TRBV7-9 combines with J gene TRBJ2-1; 7 bases line up with TRBD1. The CDR3 has 15 residues. Germline CDR1 SEHNR, CDR2 FQNEAQ (reference sequence). Germline trimming cut 1 base from V and 5 bases from J; bases unmatched to any gene: 5.

This chain connects TRBV19 to TRBJ1-4; tentative D call: TRBD1 (6 bases). Trimming removed 3 bases at V and 5 bases at J, with 10 bases between. The CDR3 loop spans 14 amino acids. Per germline, CDR1 LNHDA and CDR2 SQIVND (reference sequence). The CDR3 region is CASSMRQENEKLFF. The DNA of the CDR3 is TGTGCCAGTAGTATGCGACAGGAGAATGAAAAACTGTTTTTT. Full variable domain (remainder filled in from reference TRBV19 and TRBJ1-4): DGGITQSPKYLFRKEGQNVTLSCEQNLNHDAMYWYRQDPGQGLRLIYYSQIVNDFQKGDIAEGYSVSREKKESFPLTVTSAQKNPTAFYLCASSMRQENEKLFFGSGTQLSVL.

V gene TRBV5-6 combines with J gene TRBJ1-1, with a tentative D call TRBD1 (6 bases). In germline, CDR1 is SGHDT, CDR2 YYEEEE. V lost 4 bases and J 9 bases, leaving 25 bases between the germline ends. The CDR3 extends over 16 amino acids. The CDR3 coding sequence is TGTGCCAGCAGCCTCTATCTCGAAGGTACGGGGGCCAAAGCTTTCTTT. Translating it yields CASSLYLEGTGAKAFF.

A word on this clone: The same CDR3 also results from other DNA sequences found in this sample. The rearrangement uses TRBV10-3 and TRBJ1-2; 7 nucleotides align to TRBD1. Germline V gene sequence: CDR1 ENHRY, CDR2 SYGVKD. Trimming took 2 bases from V and 3 from J; bases not matched to a gene: 3. CDR3 size: 14 residues. In DNA form, the CDR3 reads TGTGCCATCAGTGAGCCAGGGACAGACTATGGCTACACCTTC. Protein: CAISEPGTDYGYTF.

The gene calls are TRBV6-5 and TRBJ2-5; tentatively, D is TRBD1 or TRBD2 (5 bases each). The germline CDR1 and CDR2 sequences are MNHEY and SVGAGI. The CDR3 consists of 14 residues. The V and J ends lost 2 bases and 5 bases respectively, with 12 bases between them. CDR3 nucleotides: TGTGCCAGCAGTTACACCCCCGAGGGGGAGACCCAGTACTTC. Its translation is CASSYTPEGETQYF.

The rearrangement joins TRBV28 to TRBJ1-1; D may be TRBD1 (5 bases). Trimming removed 5 bases from V and 6 bases from J, with 16 bases in between. The CDR3 is 14 amino acids. Germline loops: CDR1 MDHEN, CDR2 SYDVKM. As DNA, the CDR3 is TGTGCCAGCAGTGAAGACCAGGGAGCGTCTGAAGCTTTCTTT. The encoded protein is CASSEDQGASEAFF. The full variable domain, its missing parts supplied by reference TRBV28 and TRBJ1-1, is DVKVTQSSRYLVKRTGEKVFLECVQDMDHENMFWYRQDPGLGLRLIYFSYDVKMKEKGDIPEGYSVSREKKERFSLILESASTNQTSMYLCASSEDQGASEAFFGQGTRLTVV.

Worth noting for this clone: Other DNA sequences of this sample code for an identical CDR3. V is TRBV11-2 and J is TRBJ2-5, with 9 bases fitting TRBD2. Germline CDR1 reads SGHAT; CDR2 reads FQNNGV. V lost 0 bases to trimming and J lost 5 bases; unmatched junction nucleotides: 4. CDR3 length equals 15 residues. For the CDR3, the DNA is TGTGCCAGCAGCTTAGAGGCGGGAGGGGGTGAGACCCAGTACTTC. It encodes CASSLEAGGGETQYF.

This chain joins TRBV10-2 and TRBJ2-3; 8 bases fit TRBD2. V shed 2 bases and J 6 bases; nucleotides not matched to a gene: 10. Germline V gives CDR1 WSHSY, CDR2 SAAADI. The CDR3 runs 16 residues. CDR3 protein: CASSEVPAGASDTQYF. The CDR3 DNA reads as TGCGCCAGCAGTGAGGTCCCAGCGGGGGCTTCGGATACGCAGTATTTT.

The J gene is TRBJ2-7, the V gene TRBV19; 7 nucleotides match TRBD2. The CDR3 sequence is 15 residues long. Germline CDR1 LNHDA, CDR2 SQIVND (reference sequence). V lost 6 bases, J lost 2 bases, and 10 bases stayed unmatched. This CDR3 reads CASSGLVSGAYEQYF. The CDR3 DNA follows: TGTGCCAGTAGCGGGCTGGTCAGCGGGGCCTACGAGCAGTACTTC.

The chain uses TRBV5-4 and TRBJ1-2, with D tentatively TRBD1 (6 bases). This CDR3 spans 15 amino acids. V shed 7 bases and J shed 0 bases, with 16 bases lying between them. Germline CDR1 reads SGHNT; CDR2 reads YYREEE (reference sequence). CDR3 bases: TGTGCCAGCTTGGGGGGGGCCGAGGCTAACTATGGCTACACCTTC. Encoded protein: CASLGGAEANYGYTF. Together with reference TRBV5-4 and TRBJ1-2, the CDR3 gives the full variable domain: ETGVTQSPTHLIKTRGQQVTLRCSSQSGHNTVSWYQQALGQGPQFIFQYYREEENGRGNFPPRFSGLQFPNYSSELNVNALELDDSALYLCASLGGAEANYGYTFGSGTRLTVV.

The rearrangement links TRBV4-2 to TRBJ2-3; 8 bases line up with TRBD2. The CDR3 sequence is 17 residues long. Looked up from germline, CDR1 is LGHNA and CDR2 is YNFKEQ. Trimming cost V 0 bases and J 3 bases; bases outside gene matches: 8. DNA of the CDR3: TGTGCCAGCAGCCAAGATTCCGGACTAGCCGGTACAGATACGCAGTATTTT. This codes for CASSQDSGLAGTDTQYF.

V gene TRBV6-5 combines with J gene TRBJ1-2; D gene unclear. The CDR3 runs to 14 residues. V was pared by 7 bases and J by 0 bases, with 12 bases between. Germline loops: CDR1 MNHEY, CDR2 SVGAGI. The CDR3 loop is CASKDPSANYGYTF. The CDR3 DNA sequence: TGTGCCAGCAAGGATCCGTCTGCTAACTATGGCTACACCTTC.

The J gene is TRBJ1-2, the V gene TRBV5-4; no firm D call. CDR1 is SGHNT, CDR2 YYREEE, per germline (reference sequence). Between the trimmed V and J ends, which lost 2 bases and 4 bases, there was a span of 9 bases. This CDR3 region has 13 residues. DNA of the CDR3: TGTGCCAGCAGCTTATCTGAGACCTATGGCTACACCTTC. Translating gives CASSLSETYGYTF.

The genes are TRBV4-2 and TRBJ1-1; D perhaps matches TRBD1 (6 bases). Trimming removed 0 bases at V and 5 bases at J, with 7 bases between. The CDR3 consists of 13 residues. Germline CDR1 is LGHNA and CDR2 is YNFKEQ. CDR3 coding DNA: TGTGCCAGCAGCCAAGAAGGGGGGACTGAAGCTTTCTTT. It yields the protein CASSQEGGTEAFF.

CDR3 sequence: CASSLVEGNTEAFF. The CDR3 region has the DNA TGTGCCAGCAGCTTAGTGGAGGGGAACACTGAAGCTTTCTTT. The chain uses TRBV7-8 and TRBJ1-1; D unresolved. The V end lost 1 base, the J end lost 1 base, and 7 bases lay between the germline ends. Germline V gene lookup returns CDR1 SGHVS and CDR2 FQNEAQ. The CDR3 has 14 residues.

The rearrangement joins TRBV11-2 to TRBJ2-5, with TRBD2 matching over 8 bases. The V gene end was trimmed by 2 bases and the J gene end by 1 base; junction bases not matched to a gene: 9. There are 17 residues in the CDR3. CDR1 is SGHAT and CDR2 is FQNNGV in the germline V gene. The CDR3 protein is CASSLIASGWSQETQYF. CDR3 sequence (DNA): TGTGCCAGCAGCTTAATTGCTAGCGGGTGGAGCCAAGAGACCCAGTACTTC.

CDR3 amino acids: CASSLPGTRNEQFF. In nucleotides, the CDR3 is TGTGCCAGCAGCTTACCCGGGACCCGCAATGAGCAGTTCTTC. The chain is built from TRBV11-2 and TRBJ2-1; either TRBD1 or TRBD2 may fit D (5 bases each). Germline assignment: CDR1 SGHAT and CDR2 FQNNGV. V shed 2 bases and J shed 6 bases, with 11 bases lying between them. There are 14 residues in the CDR3.

The chain links TRBV9 to TRBJ2-1; 8 bases map to TRBD1. This CDR3 spans 13 amino acids. Per the germline V gene, CDR1 is SGDLS and CDR2 is YYNGEE. V lost 5 bases and J lost 8; bases outside the gene matches: 6. The CDR3 nucleotides are TGTGCCAGCAGTGCAGGGGGCAGCGATGAGCAGTTCTTC. This codes for CASSAGGSDEQFF.

Concerning this clone itself: Possible read error: a much larger clone is one base away. The same CDR3 is also encoded by other DNA sequences in this sample. The chain couples TRBV4-1 to TRBJ1-1; D gene uncertain. Germline V gene lookup returns CDR1 MGHRA and CDR2 YSYEKL. Trimming left V 4 bases short and J 0 bases short, with 6 bases between. The CDR3 loop spans 13 amino acids. CDR3 protein: CASSPGMNTEAFF. As DNA, the CDR3 is TGCGCCAGCAGCCCCGGCATGAACACTGAAGCTTTCTTT.

The genes are TRBV7-3 and TRBJ1-1; tentatively, D is TRBD1 (6 bases). The CDR3 totals 13 residues. With 5 bases removed from V and 6 bases from J, the gap between germline ends came to 13 bases. Germline V gives CDR1 SGHTA, CDR2 FQGTGA. The CDR3 DNA is TGTGCCAGCAGCGTATCCGGGGGCGCTGAAGCTTTCTTT. This gives the protein CASSVSGGAEAFF.

The chain's CDR3 is CASSLAGGPPTQYF. In DNA, the CDR3 is TGTGCCAGCAGCTTAGCGGGGGGACCACCGACCCAGTACTTC. The chain employs TRBV7-9 and TRBJ2-5; D is possibly TRBD2 (6 bases). Germline V gene lookup returns CDR1 SEHNR and CDR2 FQNEAQ (reference sequence). This CDR3 comprises 14 residues. Trimming shortened V by 0 bases and J by 7 bases, and 12 bases separated the two germline ends.

V usage is TRBV6-5 and J usage is TRBJ2-5; D ambiguous. V was pared by 2 bases and J by 2 bases, with 6 bases between. Germline-derived CDR1 and CDR2 are MNHEY and SVGAGI. The CDR3 covers 13 residues. CDR3 sequence reads: CASSYDGQETQYF. The CDR3 bases are TGTGCCAGCAGTTACGACGGGCAAGAGACCCAGTACTTC.

The CDR3 region has the DNA TGTGCCAGTAGTATCGAGACAGGGGTAAGGGAGACCCAGTACTTC. Encoded protein: CASSIETGVRETQYF. The genes are TRBV19 and TRBJ2-5, with 8 bases matching TRBD1. CDR1 and CDR2 from the germline V gene are LNHDA and SQIVND (reference sequence). Unmatched junction bases numbered 8, after V lost 3 bases and J lost 5 bases. The CDR3 totals 15 residues. Full variable domain (rest looked up from reference TRBV19 and TRBJ2-5): DGGITQSPKYLFRKEGQNVTLSCEQNLNHDAMYWYRQDPGQGLRLIYYSQIVNDFQKGDIAEGYSVSREKKESFPLTVTSAQKNPTAFYLCASSIETGVRETQYFGPGTRLLVL.

The DNA of the CDR3 is TGCAGCGTTGAAGATCAACAGAACTATGGCTACACCTTC. Protein product: CSVEDQQNYGYTF. The J gene is TRBJ1-2, the V gene TRBV29-1; D not certain. Per the germline V gene, CDR1 is SQVTM and CDR2 is ANQGSEA. The CDR3 consists of 13 residues. Trimming pared 0 bases from V and 2 bases from J, leaving 7 bases between.

V and J are TRBV7-9 and TRBJ2-7; 10 bases are a match to TRBD2. This CDR3 comprises 15 residues. The J segment lost 4 bases and the V segment lost 0 bases, leaving 3 bases of the junction unmatched. Germline assignment: CDR1 SEHNR and CDR2 FQNEAQ (reference sequence). CDR3 region: CASSLARTSGYEQYF. In DNA form, the CDR3 reads TGTGCCAGCAGCTTAGCGCGGACTAGCGGATACGAGCAGTACTTC.

Concerning this clone itself: Other DNA sequences in this sample translate to the same CDR3. This chain uses TRBV2 with TRBJ2-7; 8 bases are a match to TRBD1. With V trimmed by 5 bases and J by 4 bases, 4 bases remained unmatched. The CDR3 sequence is 13 residues long. Germline V lookup: CDR1 SNHLY, CDR2 FYNNEI. The CDR3 is CASSTGGSYEQYF. The CDR3 nucleotides are TGTGCCAGCAGTACAGGGGGTTCTTACGAGCAGTACTTC.

The V call is TRBV27, the J call TRBJ2-2; D uncertain. The CDR3 is 16 amino acids. V lost 3 bases, J lost 6 bases, and 17 bases lay in between. CDR1 and CDR2 from the germline V gene are MNHEY and SMNVEV (reference sequence). In DNA, the CDR3 is TGTGCCAGCAGTTTCCTTAGACCGTCAGATTCCGGGGAGCTGTTTTTT. Its protein is CASSFLRPSDSGELFF.